This entry describes one T cell receptor (beta chain). These data come from a study of blood T cell repertoires in COVID-19. Study as a whole: Sites across the United States, Italy and Spain contributed samples from acute and convalescent COVID-19. T cells, B-cell-depleted T cells, or PBMCs supplied cDNA or gDNA.

The CDR3 contains 15 residues. Germline loops: CDR1 SGHDT, CDR2 YYEEEE. The V end was cut by 3 bases, the J end by 4 bases, with 14 bases between. In the study's own analysis: Scientists estimated how many nucleated cells there were by amplifying reference gene primers. Sequencing was performed with immunoSEQ multiplex PCR; in TCRdb, only in-frame clones are kept and a portion is missing. That table supplies the V and J calls and clone size; D and trimming were determined from the DNA. The profile shows 150,000 to 200,000 clones, roughly 77% of them singletons. Input material: peripheral blood. This rearrangement joins TRBV5-6 to TRBJ1-3, with D maybe TRBD1 (5 bases). The receptor's source is a woman of 80 years or more with COVID-19, enrolled during active disease. In DNA form, the CDR3 reads TGTGCCAGCAGCTGGCCGGAGACAGCCGGAAACACCATATATTTT. Protein product: CASSWPETAGNTIYF.